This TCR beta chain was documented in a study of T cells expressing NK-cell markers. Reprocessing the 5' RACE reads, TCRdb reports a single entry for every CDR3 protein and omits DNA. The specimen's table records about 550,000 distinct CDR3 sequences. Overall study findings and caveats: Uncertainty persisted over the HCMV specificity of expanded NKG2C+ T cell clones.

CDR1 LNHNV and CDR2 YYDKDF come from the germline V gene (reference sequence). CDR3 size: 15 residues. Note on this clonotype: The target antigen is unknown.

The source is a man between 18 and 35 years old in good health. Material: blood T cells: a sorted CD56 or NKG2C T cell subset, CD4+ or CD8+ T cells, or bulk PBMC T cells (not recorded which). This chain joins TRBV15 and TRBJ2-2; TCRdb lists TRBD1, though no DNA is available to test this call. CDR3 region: CATSTTGDNTGELFF.